The 14 T cell receptor beta chains given below trace back to one sample, sequenced in a study of T cell repertoires in cytomegalovirus infection (dated by TCRdb to the late 2010s). No antigen is known for these receptors. This specimen's treatment or condition label, interpreted: in vitro stimulation with specific CMV peptide epitopes to enrich CMV-specific T cells. Sequencing used an Illumina HiSeq 1500. In TCRdb, the public reads were trimmed at Q25 with fastp and aligned with MiXCR, with productive beta chains retained. Records with the same CDR3 protein are collapsed into one entry carrying the most frequent genes and DNA. In this sample the table shows around 140,000 distinct CDR3 sequences, over 25% of which occur a single time. Roughly 51% of the sample lies in the top ten. Sequencing used CD8+ T cells from cultured PBMCs, obtained from culture after CMV antigen stimulation. The receptors were sampled from a human donor in good health (CMV status not recorded). Some clones in this sample may be carry-over from other donors' samples.

This clonotype has a count of ten or more. The V call is TRBV7-9, the J call TRBJ2-7; 10 bases fit TRBD1. V shed 3 bases and J 2 bases; nucleotides not matched to a gene: 7. CDR3 length equals 16 residues. Germline V CDR1 and CDR2: SEHNR, FQNEAQ (reference sequence). CDR3 nucleotides: TGTGCCAGCAGCTTCTCCGTCGGGACAGGGGCCTACGAGCAGTACTTC. Translating gives CASSFSVGTGAYEQYF.

This clonotype was detected a few times. V gene TRBV19 combines with J gene TRBJ2-3, with 8 bases fitting TRBD1. The CDR3 has 13 residues. J gave up 5 bases and V 7 bases, and 5 bases lay outside the gene matches. Looked up from germline, CDR1 is LNHDA and CDR2 is SQIVND (reference sequence). CDR3: CASTGGLKDTQYF. The CDR3 DNA is TGTGCCAGTACAGGGGGCTTGAAAGATACGCAGTATTTT.

The gene calls are TRBV5-1 and TRBJ1-2; tentatively, D is TRBD1 (5 bases). The V and J ends lost 0 bases and 6 bases respectively, with 9 bases between them. The CDR3 totals 13 residues. Germline V gene data show CDR1 as SGHRS and CDR2 as YFSETQ. In DNA form, the CDR3 reads TGCGCCAGCAGCTTGGACGGGGGTGATGGCTACACCTTC. It is translated as CASSLDGGDGYTF.

This clonotype was detected only a few times. The chain uses TRBV28 and TRBJ1-5; a possible D gene is TRBD1 (6 bases). Germline V lookup: CDR1 MDHEN, CDR2 SYDVKM. The ends were cut back, 5 bases at V and 9 bases at J, with 20 bases in the middle. The CDR3 covers 15 residues. The DNA for the CDR3 is TGTGCCAGCAGTCCTGCTTTGGACAGCAGCGGGCCCCAGCATTTT. It translates to CASSPALDSSGPQHF.

This clonotype was seen only a few times. The gene calls are TRBV7-6 and TRBJ2-2; unclear D gene. CDR1 SGHVS and CDR2 FNYEAQ come from the germline V gene. This CDR3 spans 12 amino acids. Trimming took 4 bases from V and 3 from J, leaving 3 bases between them. The CDR3 bases are TGTGCCAGCAGCTACTACACCGGGGAGCTGTTTTTT. Translating gives CASSYYTGELFF.

This clonotype was found many times. The rearrangement uses TRBV4-1 and TRBJ1-1; possibly TRBD1 for D (6 bases). V lost 8 bases and J 5 bases, leaving 15 bases between the germline ends. CDR3 length: 13 residues. Germline V gene data show CDR1 as MGHRA and CDR2 as YSYEKL. The CDR3 reads CASALGGRTEAFF. The CDR3 DNA is TGCGCCAGCGCATTAGGGGGGAGAACTGAAGCTTTCTTT.

The sample holds a few counts of this clonotype. This chain uses TRBV29-1 with TRBJ2-7; possible D gene TRBD2, 6 bases. The CDR3 has 15 amino acids. Germline loops: CDR1 SQVTM, CDR2 ANQGSEA. Between the trimmed V and J ends, which lost 4 bases and 3 bases, there was a span of 19 bases. The chain's CDR3 is CSVVRWAAGDYEQYF. CDR3 nucleotides: TGCAGCGTTGTCCGTTGGGCAGCGGGCGACTACGAGCAGTACTTC.

The chain joins TRBV7-8 to TRBJ1-1; D is unclear. This CDR3 contains 15 residues. Trimming cost V 2 bases and J 3 bases, with 13 bases left between them. Germline CDR1 SGHVS, CDR2 FQNEAQ. CDR3 sequence (DNA): TGTGCCAGCAGCTTATCGGTCCTTTCGTACACTGAAGCTTTCTTT. Residues: CASSLSVLSYTEAFF.

The chain is built from TRBV7-2 and TRBJ2-1; a weak D match, TRBD2 (7 bases). The CDR3 totals 17 residues. Germline CDR1 and CDR2: SGHTA and FQGNSA. Trimming stripped 5 bases from V and 8 bases from J, with 25 bases between. The CDR3 sequence is CASSPLVKGGATDEQFF. The CDR3 DNA follows: TGTGCCAGCAGCCCGCTGGTGAAGGGGGGGGCCACGGATGAGCAGTTCTTC.

The sample holds many counts of this clonotype. This rearrangement joins TRBV6-6 to TRBJ2-1, with TRBD2 identical over 10 bases. CDR3 length: 18 residues. Germline CDR1 is MNHNY and CDR2 is SVGAGI (reference sequence). Trimming cost V 1 base and J 8 bases; bases outside gene matches: 14. CDR3 sequence reads: CASSYLFPAGGLGDEQFF. In DNA form, the CDR3 reads TGTGCCAGCAGTTACTTGTTCCCAGCGGGGGGGCTGGGCGATGAGCAGTTCTTC.

This chain links TRBV7-6 with TRBJ1-1; D gene uncertain. Germline V gene lookup returns CDR1 SGHVS and CDR2 FNYEAQ. This CDR3 comprises 14 residues. Trimming cost V 10 bases and J 0 bases, with 15 bases left between them. The CDR3 loop is CATIGYPVNTEAFF. The CDR3 nucleotides are TGTGCCACAATTGGGTACCCCGTGAACACTGAAGCTTTCTTT.

The genes are TRBV19 and TRBJ2-1, with D unresolved. Germline lookup yields CDR1 LNHDA and CDR2 SQIVND (reference sequence). V was shortened by 2 bases and J by 4 bases, with 9 bases between the two germline ends. There are 14 residues in the CDR3. CDR3 sequence reads: CASSIPFGYNEQFF. The CDR3 DNA sequence: TGTGCCAGTAGTATACCCTTTGGTTACAATGAGCAGTTCTTC.

The chain has TRBV12-3 or TRBV12-4 and TRBJ2-7; D may match TRBD1 or TRBD2 (5 bases each). V lost 1 base, J lost 3 bases, and 10 bases lay in between. The CDR3 consists of 14 residues. CDR3 DNA sequence: TGTGCCAGCAGTTTAGTGGGACGGATCTACGAGCAGTACTTC. Amino acids: CASSLVGRIYEQYF.

The rearrangement uses TRBV19 and TRBJ2-7, with a tentative D call TRBD1 (6 bases). V gave up 5 bases and J gave up 2 bases, with 10 bases separating them. The CDR3 has 13 residues. Germline V gives CDR1 LNHDA, CDR2 SQIVND (reference sequence). The CDR3 reads CASSWSGAYEQYF. The CDR3 bases are TGTGCCAGTAGTTGGTCAGGGGCCTACGAGCAGTACTTC.